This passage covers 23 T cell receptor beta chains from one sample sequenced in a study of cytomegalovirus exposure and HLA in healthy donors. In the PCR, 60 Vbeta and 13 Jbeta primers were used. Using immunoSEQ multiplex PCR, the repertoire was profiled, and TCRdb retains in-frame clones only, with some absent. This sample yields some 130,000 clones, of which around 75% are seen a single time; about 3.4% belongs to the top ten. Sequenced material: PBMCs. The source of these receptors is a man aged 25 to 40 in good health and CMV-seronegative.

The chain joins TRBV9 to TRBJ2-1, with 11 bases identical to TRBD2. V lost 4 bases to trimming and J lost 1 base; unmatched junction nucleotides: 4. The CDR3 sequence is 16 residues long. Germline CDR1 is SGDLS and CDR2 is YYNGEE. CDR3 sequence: CASSPTSGSSYNEQFF. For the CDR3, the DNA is TGTGCCAGCAGCCCCACTAGCGGGAGTTCCTACAATGAGCAGTTCTTC.

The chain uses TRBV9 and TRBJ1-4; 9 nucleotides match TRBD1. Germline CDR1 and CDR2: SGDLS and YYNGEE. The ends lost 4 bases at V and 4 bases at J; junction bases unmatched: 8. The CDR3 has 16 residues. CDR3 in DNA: TGTGCCAGCAGCCCAAGGGGGGGACAGGGTAATGAAAAACTGTTTTTT. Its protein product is CASSPRGGQGNEKLFF. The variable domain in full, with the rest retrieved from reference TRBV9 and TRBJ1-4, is DSGVTQTPKHLITATGQRVTLRCSPRSGDLSVYWYQQSLDQGLQFLIQYYNGEERAKGNILERFSAQQFPDLHSELNLSSLELGDSALYFCASSPRGGQGNEKLFFGSGTQLSVL.

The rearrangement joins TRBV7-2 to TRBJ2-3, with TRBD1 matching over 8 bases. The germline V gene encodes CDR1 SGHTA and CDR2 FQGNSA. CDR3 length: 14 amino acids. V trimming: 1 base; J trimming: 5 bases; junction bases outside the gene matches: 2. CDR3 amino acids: CASSLDRGIDTQYF. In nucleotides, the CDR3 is TGTGCCAGCAGCTTAGACAGGGGGATAGATACGCAGTATTTT.

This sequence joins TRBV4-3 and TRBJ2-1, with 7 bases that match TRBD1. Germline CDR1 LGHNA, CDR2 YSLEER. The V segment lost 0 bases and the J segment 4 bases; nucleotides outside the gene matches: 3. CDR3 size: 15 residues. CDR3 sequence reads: CASSQEQGPYNEQFF. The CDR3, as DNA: TGCGCCAGCAGCCAAGAACAGGGGCCTTACAATGAGCAGTTCTTC.

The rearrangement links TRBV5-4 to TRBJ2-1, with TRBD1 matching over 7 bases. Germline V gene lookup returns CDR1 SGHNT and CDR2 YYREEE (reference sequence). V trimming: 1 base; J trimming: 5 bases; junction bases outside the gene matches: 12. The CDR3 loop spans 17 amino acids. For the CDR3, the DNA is TGTGCCAGCAGCTTGCCGACAGGGCAGGGTGCAGACAATGAGCAGTTCTTC. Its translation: CASSLPTGQGADNEQFF.

The CDR3: CACNRVEAFF. For the CDR3, the DNA is TGTGCCTGTAACAGGGTCGAAGCTTTCTTT. This rearrangement joins TRBV30 to TRBJ1-1; a weak D match, TRBD1 (6 bases). The CDR3 length is 10 residues. Between the trimmed V and J ends, which lost 6 bases and 8 bases, there was a span of 10 bases. Germline CDR1 is GTSNPN and CDR2 is SVGIG (reference sequence).

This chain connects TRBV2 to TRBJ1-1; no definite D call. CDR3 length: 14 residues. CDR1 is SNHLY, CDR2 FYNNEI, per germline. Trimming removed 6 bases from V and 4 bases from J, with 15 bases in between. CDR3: CASSFDLAATEAFF. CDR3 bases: TGTGCCAGCAGCTTTGACCTCGCGGCCACTGAAGCTTTCTTT.

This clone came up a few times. CDR3 DNA: TGTGCCAGTAGTCACCAACAGGGCGCCTACACCTTC. This gives the protein CASSHQQGAYTF. This chain joins TRBV19 and TRBJ1-2; D may be TRBD1 (6 bases). Trimming removed 5 bases from V and 10 bases from J, with 14 bases in between. This CDR3 contains 12 residues. In germline, CDR1 is LNHDA, CDR2 SQIVND (reference sequence).

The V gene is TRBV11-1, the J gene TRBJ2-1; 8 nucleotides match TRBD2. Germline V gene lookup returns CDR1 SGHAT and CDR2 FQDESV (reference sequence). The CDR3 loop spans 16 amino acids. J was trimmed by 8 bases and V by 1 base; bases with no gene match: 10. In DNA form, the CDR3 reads TGTGCCAGCAGCTTAGAGGTCCGACTAGCGACCCATGAGCAGTTCTTC. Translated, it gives CASSLEVRLATHEQFF.

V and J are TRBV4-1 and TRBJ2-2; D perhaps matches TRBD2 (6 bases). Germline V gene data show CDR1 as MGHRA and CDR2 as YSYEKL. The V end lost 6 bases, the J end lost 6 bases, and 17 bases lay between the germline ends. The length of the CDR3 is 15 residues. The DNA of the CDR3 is TGCGCCAGCAGGGTCGCGGGGAACGCGGCCGGGGAGCTGTTTTTT. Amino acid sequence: CASRVAGNAAGELFF.

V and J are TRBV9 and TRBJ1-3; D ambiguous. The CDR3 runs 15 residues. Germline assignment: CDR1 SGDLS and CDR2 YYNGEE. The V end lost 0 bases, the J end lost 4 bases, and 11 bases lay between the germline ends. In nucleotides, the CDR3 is TGTGCCAGCAGCGTAGCGGACTCGGGAGGAAACACCATATATTTT. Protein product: CASSVADSGGNTIYF.

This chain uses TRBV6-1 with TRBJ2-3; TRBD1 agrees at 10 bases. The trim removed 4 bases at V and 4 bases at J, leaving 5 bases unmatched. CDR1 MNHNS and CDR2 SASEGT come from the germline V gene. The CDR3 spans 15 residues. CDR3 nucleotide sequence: TGTGCCAGCAGTGGAGGACAGGGGGACGCAGATACGCAGTATTTT. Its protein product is CASSGGQGDADTQYF.

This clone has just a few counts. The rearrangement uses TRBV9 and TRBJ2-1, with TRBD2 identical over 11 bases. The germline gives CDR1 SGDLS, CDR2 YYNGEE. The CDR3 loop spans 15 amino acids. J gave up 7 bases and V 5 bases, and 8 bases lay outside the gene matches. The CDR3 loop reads CASRENSGGANEQFF. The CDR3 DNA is TGTGCCAGCAGGGAGAATAGCGGGGGGGCTAATGAGCAGTTCTTC.

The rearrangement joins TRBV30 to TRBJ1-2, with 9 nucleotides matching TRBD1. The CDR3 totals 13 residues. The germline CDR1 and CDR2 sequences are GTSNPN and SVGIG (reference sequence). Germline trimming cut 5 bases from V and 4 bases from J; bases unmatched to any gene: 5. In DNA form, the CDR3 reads TGTGCCTGGGAACAGGGGGCACTCTATGGCTACACCTTC. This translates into CAWEQGALYGYTF.

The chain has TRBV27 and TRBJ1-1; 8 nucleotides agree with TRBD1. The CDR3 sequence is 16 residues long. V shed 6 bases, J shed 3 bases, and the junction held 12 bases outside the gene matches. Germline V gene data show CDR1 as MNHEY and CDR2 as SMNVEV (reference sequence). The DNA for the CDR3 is TGTGCCAGCAGATCTACGAGGGGGACAGGACACACTGAAGCTTTCTTT. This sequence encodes CASRSTRGTGHTEAFF.

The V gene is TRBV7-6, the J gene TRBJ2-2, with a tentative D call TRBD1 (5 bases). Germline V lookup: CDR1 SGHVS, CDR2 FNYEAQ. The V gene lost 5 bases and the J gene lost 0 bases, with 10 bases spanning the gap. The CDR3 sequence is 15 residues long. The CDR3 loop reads CASSQGTANTGELFF. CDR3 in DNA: TGTGCCAGCAGCCAGGGCACCGCGAACACCGGGGAGCTGTTTTTT.

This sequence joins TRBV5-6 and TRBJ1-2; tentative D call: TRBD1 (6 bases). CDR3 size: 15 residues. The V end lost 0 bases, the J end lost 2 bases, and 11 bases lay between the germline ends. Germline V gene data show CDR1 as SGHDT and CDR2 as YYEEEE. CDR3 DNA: TGTGCCAGCAGCTTGGGTCCAGGGGCAAACTATGGCTACACCTTC. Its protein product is CASSLGPGANYGYTF.

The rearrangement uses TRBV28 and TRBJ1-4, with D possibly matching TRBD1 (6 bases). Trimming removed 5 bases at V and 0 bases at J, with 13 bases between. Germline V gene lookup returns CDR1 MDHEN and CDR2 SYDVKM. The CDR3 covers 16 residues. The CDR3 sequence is CASSNYQGSTNEKLFF. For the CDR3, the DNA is TGTGCCAGCAGTAATTATCAGGGGTCAACTAATGAAAAACTGTTTTTT.

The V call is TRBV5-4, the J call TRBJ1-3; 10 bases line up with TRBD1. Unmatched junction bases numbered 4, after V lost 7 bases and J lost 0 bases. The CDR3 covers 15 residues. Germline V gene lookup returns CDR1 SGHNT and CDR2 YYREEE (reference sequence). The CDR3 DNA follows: TGTGCCAGCTGGACAGGGGGTCACTCTGGAAACACCATATATTTT. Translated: CASWTGGHSGNTIYF.

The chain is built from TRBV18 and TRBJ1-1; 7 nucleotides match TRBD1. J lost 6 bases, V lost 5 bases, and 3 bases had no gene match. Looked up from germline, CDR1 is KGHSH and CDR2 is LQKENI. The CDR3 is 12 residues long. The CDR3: CASSLGQAEAFF. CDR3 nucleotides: TGTGCCAGCTCATTAGGACAGGCTGAAGCTTTCTTT.

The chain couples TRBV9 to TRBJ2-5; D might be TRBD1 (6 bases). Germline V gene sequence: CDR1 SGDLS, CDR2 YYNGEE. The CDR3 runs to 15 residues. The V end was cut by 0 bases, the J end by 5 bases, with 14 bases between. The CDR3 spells CASSVEGRTGETQYF. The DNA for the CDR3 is TGTGCCAGCAGCGTAGAGGGGCGTACAGGGGAGACCCAGTACTTC.

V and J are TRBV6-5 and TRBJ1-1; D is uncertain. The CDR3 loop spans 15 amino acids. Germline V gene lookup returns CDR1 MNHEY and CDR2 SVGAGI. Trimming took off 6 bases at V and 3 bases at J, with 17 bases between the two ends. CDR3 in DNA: TGTGCCAGCAGATCCCCCCACGGGGTATACACTGAAGCTTTCTTT. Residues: CASRSPHGVYTEAFF.

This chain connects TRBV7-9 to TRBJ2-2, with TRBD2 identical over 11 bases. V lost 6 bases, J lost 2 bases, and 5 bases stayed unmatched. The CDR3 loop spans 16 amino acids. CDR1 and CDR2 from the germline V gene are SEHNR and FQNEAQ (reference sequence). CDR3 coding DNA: TGTGCCAGCAGGGCCGGGACTAGCGGTAACACCGGGGAGCTGTTTTTT. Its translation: CASRAGTSGNTGELFF.